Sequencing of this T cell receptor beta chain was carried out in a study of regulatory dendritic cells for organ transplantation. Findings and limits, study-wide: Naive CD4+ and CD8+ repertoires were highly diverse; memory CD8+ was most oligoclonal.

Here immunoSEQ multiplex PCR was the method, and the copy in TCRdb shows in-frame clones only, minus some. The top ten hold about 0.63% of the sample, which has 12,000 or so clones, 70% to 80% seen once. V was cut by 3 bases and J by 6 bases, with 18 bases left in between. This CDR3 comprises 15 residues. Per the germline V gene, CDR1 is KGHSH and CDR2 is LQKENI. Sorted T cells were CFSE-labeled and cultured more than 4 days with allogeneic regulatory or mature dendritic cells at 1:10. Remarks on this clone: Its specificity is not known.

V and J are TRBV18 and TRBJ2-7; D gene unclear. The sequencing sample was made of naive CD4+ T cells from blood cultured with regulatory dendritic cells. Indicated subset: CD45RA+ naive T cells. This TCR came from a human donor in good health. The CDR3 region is CASSPGSSRPGEQYF. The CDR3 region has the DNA TGTGCCAGCTCACCTGGCTCGAGCCGGCCAGGCGAGCAGTACTTC.